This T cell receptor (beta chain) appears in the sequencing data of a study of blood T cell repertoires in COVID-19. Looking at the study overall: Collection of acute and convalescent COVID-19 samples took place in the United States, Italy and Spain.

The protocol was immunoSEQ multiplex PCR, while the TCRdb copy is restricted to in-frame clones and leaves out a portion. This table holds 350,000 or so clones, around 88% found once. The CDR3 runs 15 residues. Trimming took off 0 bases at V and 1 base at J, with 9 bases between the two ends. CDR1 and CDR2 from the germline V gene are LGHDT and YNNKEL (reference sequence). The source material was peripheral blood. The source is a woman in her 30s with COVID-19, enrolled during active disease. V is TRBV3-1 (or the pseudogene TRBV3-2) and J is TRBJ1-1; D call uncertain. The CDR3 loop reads CASSQDRGANTEAFF. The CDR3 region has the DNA TGTGCCAGCAGCCAAGATCGGGGAGCGAACACTGAAGCTTTCTTT.